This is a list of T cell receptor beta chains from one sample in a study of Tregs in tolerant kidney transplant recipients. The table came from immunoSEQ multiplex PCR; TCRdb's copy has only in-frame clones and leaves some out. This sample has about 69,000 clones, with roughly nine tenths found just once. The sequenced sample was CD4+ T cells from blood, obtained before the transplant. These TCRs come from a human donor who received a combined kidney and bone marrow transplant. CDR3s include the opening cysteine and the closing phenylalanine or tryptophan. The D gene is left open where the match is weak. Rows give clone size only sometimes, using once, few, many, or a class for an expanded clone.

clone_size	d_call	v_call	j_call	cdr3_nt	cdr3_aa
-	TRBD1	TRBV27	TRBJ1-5	TGTGCCAGTGCTACCGGGACAGCCTCAACTTATAGCAATCAGCCCCAGCATTTT	CASATGTASTYSNQPQHF
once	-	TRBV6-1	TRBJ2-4	TGTGCCAGCAGTGAGGTTTCTACCTTTCAGTACTTC	CASSEVSTFQYF
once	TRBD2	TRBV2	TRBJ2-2	TGTGCCAGCAGTGAATACACGGGGGGGACCGGGGAGCTGTTTTTT	CASSEYTGGTGELFF
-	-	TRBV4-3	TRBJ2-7	TGCGCCAGCAGCCAAGACCAAGGGGTAGGCTACGAGCAGTACTTC	CASSQDQGVGYEQYF
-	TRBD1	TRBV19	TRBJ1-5	TGTGCCAGTAGACCACAGGGGGCTGAGCCCCAGCATTTT	CASRPQGAEPQHF
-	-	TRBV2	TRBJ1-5	TGTGCCAGCAGGGGAGGACGAGACCAGCCCCAGCATTTT	CASRGGRDQPQHF
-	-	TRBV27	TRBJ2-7	TGTGCCAGCAGTTTTACCCCGGGCTACGAGCAGTACTTC	CASSFTPGYEQYF
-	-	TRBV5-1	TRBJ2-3	TGCGCCAGCAGCTTGTCACTAGCAGCCTCGGGTACGCAGTATTTT	CASSLSLAASGTQYF
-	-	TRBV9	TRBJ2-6	TGTGCCAGCAGCGGAAACTCCGGCTCTGGGGCCAACGTCCTGACTTTC	CASSGNSGSGANVLTF
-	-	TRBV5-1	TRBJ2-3	TGCGCCAGCAGCCAGGGACTTATATCAGATACGCAGTATTTT	CASSQGLISDTQYF
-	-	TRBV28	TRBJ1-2	TGTGCCAGCAGTACCGGGACACAGGATTATGGCTACACCTTC	CASSTGTQDYGYTF
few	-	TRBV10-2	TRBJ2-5	TGCGCCAGCAGTGGCCCGACGGGGACCCAGTACTTC	CASSGPTGTQYF
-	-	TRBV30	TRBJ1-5	TGTGCCTGGGGTAAAGGGGGTGGCAATCAGCCCCAGCATTTT	CAWGKGGGNQPQHF
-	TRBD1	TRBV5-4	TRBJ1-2	TGTGCCAGCAGCTTACCCCACCTTCAGGGGGCCCCTGGCTACACCTTC	CASSLPHLQGAPGYTF
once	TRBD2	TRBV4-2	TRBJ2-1	TGTGCCAGCAGCCAAGAAACTAGCGGGAGAATCGATGAGCAGTTCTTC	CASSQETSGRIDEQFF
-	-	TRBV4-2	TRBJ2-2	TGTGCCAGCAGCCAAGAATCGTTCTCCACCGGGGAGCTGTTTTTT	CASSQESFSTGELFF
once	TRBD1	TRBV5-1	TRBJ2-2	TGCGCCAGCAGCTTGGAGGGACAGAGCACCGGGGAGCTGTTTTTT	CASSLEGQSTGELFF
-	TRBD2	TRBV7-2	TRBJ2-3	TGTGCCAGCAGCTTAGTATTGGCTAGCGGGAGCACAGATACGCAGTATTTT	CASSLVLASGSTDTQYF
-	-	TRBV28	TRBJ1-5	TGTGCCAGCAGTTCTCAGACAGAAGTACTTTATAGCAATCAGCCCCAGCATTTT	CASSSQTEVLYSNQPQHF
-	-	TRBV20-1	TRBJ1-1	TGCAGTGGTCCCTTGAACACTGAAGCTTTCTTT	CSGPLNTEAFF
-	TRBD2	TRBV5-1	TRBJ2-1	TGCGCCAGCAGCCAAACAGCGGGAGCCGATTTGGAGCAGTTCTTC	CASSQTAGADLEQFF
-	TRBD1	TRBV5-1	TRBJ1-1	TGCGCCAGCAGCCGTAGTGGACAGGGGGCTGAAGCTTTCTTT	CASSRSGQGAEAFF
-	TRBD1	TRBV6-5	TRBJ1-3	TGTGCCAGCAGCCTCAGGGGGGAATATGGAAACACCATATATTTT	CASSLRGEYGNTIYF
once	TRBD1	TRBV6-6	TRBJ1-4	TGTGCCAGCAGTTGGGGTCAGGGACAGTCTAATGAAAAACTGTTTTTT	CASSWGQGQSNEKLFF
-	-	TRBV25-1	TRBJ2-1	TGTGCCAGCAGCACAGGGTGGCCGTCCTACAATGAGCAGTTCTTC	CASSTGWPSYNEQFF
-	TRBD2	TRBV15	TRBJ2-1	TGTGCCACCAGCAGAGGGGGACTAGCGGGAGGTGAGCAGTTCTTC	CATSRGGLAGGEQFF
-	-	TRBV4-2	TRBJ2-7	TGTGCCAGCAGCGGCGGAAAACCCTCCTACGAGCAGTACTTC	CASSGGKPSYEQYF
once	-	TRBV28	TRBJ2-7	TGTGCCAGCAGTCCCCCCTACTACGAGCAGTACTTC	CASSPPYYEQYF
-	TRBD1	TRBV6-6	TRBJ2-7	TGTGCCAGCAGTCTCGGCTTACAGGGGTTTTCCTACGAGCAGTACTTC	CASSLGLQGFSYEQYF
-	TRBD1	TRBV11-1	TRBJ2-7	TGTGCCAGCAGCTCACTCCGGACAGGGGGCTTGTACGAGCAGTACTTC	CASSSLRTGGLYEQYF
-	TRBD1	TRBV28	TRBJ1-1	TGTGCCAGCACCCCTTCGGGACAGATGAACACTGAAGCTTTCTTT	CASTPSGQMNTEAFF
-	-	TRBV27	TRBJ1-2	TGTGCCAGCAGTTTATTTGGCAGGGATTATGGCTACACCTTC	CASSLFGRDYGYTF
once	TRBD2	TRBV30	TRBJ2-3	TGTGCCTGGACCCCTGGGACTAGCGGGGTTACAGATACGCAGTATTTT	CAWTPGTSGVTDTQYF
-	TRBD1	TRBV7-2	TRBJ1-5	TGTGCCAGCAGCCCTCAGACAGGGGTAGTTTATCAGCCCCAGCATTTT	CASSPQTGVVYQPQHF
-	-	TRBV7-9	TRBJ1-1	TGTGCCAGCAGCTTAGGGACAGTGGGGATGCGAGCTTTCTTT	CASSLGTVGMRAFF
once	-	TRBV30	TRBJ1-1	TGTGCCTGGAGCAGGGCTTTGGACACTGAAGCTTTCTTT	CAWSRALDTEAFF
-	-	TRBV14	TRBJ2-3	TGTGCCAGCAGCTTCAGAGCGGACTCGGTATCAGATACGCAGTATTTT	CASSFRADSVSDTQYF
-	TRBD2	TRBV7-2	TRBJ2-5	TGTGCCAGCAGCTTAGGACTAGCGGGAGGCCCCTACCAAGAGACCCAGTACTTC	CASSLGLAGGPYQETQYF
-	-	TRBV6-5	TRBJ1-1	TGTGCCAGCTTTAGGGGGAAGAACACTGAAGCTTTCTTT	CASFRGKNTEAFF
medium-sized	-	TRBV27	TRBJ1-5	TGTGCCAGCAGTTTATCGGCTACAGGCTATTTGGGTACCCAGCATTTT	CASSLSATGYLGTQHF
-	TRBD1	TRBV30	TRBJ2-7	TGTGCCTGGAGTGTCGGTTTGGGACAGGGCTACGAGCAGTACTTC	CAWSVGLGQGYEQYF
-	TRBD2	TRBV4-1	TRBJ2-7	TGCGCCAGCAGCCAAGGGGGAGGGAGGGACCGTACCCACGAGCAGTACTTC	CASSQGGGRDRTHEQYF
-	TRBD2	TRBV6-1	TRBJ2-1	TGTGCCAGCAGTGGGTCTAGCGGGAGGGTCTACAATGAGCAGTTCTTC	CASSGSSGRVYNEQFF
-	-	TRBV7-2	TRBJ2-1	TGTGCCAGCAGCTTAGTCGGGGAAGGCGAGCAGTTCTTC	CASSLVGEGEQFF
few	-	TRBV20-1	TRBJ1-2	TGCAGTGCTAACCACAGGGCTGGCTACACCTTC	CSANHRAGYTF
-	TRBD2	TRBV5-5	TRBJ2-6	TGTGCCAGCAGCTTGGATGCGGGGGCTGGGGCCAACGTCCTGACTTTC	CASSLDAGAGANVLTF
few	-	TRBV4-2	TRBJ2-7	TGTGCCAGCAGCCCCCGGGTCCTCTACGAGCAGTACTTC	CASSPRVLYEQYF
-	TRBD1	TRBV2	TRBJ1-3	TGTGCCAGCGGAAGGGACAGCTCTGGAAACACCATATATTTT	CASGRDSSGNTIYF
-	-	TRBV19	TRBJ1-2	TGTGCCAGTAAGGGAGGAGGCACCCGGGGCGGCTACACCTTC	CASKGGGTRGGYTF
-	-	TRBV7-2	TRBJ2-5	TGTGCCAGCAGCTTGAACCAGGGTGCATTAGAGACCCAGTACTTC	CASSLNQGALETQYF
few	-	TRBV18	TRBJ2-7	TGTGCCAGCCCAAAAGGCGACAGACAGTTCTACGAGCAGTACTTC	CASPKGDRQFYEQYF
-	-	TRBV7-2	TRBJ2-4	TGTGCCAGCAGCTTAGCCGCTAGCATTCAGTACTTC	CASSLAASIQYF